This TCR beta chain was captured in a study of identical twins (dated by TCRdb to 2016 to 2017). The study in broad terms: TCR alpha and beta repertoires from monozygotic twins, unrelated adults of various ages and cord blood were deep-sequenced to test whether fetal clonotypes persist. To rule out contamination, replicate twin experiments were performed at different times with different library preparation protocols.

This clonotype was seen a handful of times. The antigen it recognizes is unknown. No base quality values were provided; no much bigger clone lies one nucleotide off. The full study reports these points: Because the same donors could not be followed over many years, the conclusions depended on cross-sectional statistical analysis. Compared with coincidental sharing between unrelated individuals, out-of-frame TCR alpha sequences shared between twins showed an excess of sequences with low generation probability. Fewer insertions were carried by abundant cord blood beta clonotypes, a similar but weaker trend appeared in young adult naive repertoires, and no such trend appeared in memory repertoires. Excess twin sharing in beta out-of-frame sequences was weaker because fewer shared sequences lowered the signal-to-noise ratio. Zero-insertion analyses could be partly confounded by invariant T cells such as MAIT and iNKT, though diverse VJ usage argued against such confounding for most clonotypes. In monozygotic twins, out-of-frame TCR alpha sharing was systematically underestimated by recombination models, although the models agreed with sharing between unrelated individuals.

Library prep was done by 5' RACE. Sequenced on an Illumina HiSeq 2000. Template switching added a universal primer binding site, and the final cDNA carried a unique molecular identifier that allowed TCR cDNA molecules to be counted accurately. Specific primers in the conserved constant-segment region were used to synthesize first-strand cDNA for TCR alpha and beta chains. Each cDNA library was double barcoded, with a SMART-Mk sample barcode plus Illumina barcodes, to control for contamination. TruSeq adapter sequences, together with Illumina sample barcodes, were added in two successive PCR steps. Sequencing of the TCR alpha and beta cDNA libraries was done on the Illumina HiSeq platform using custom primers. The authors processed their data as follows. MiGEC was used to process raw reads and extract unique molecular identifiers, and MiXCR was used to find CDR3 positions. Recombination models were inferred per individual with the repgenHMM and IGoR tools using an EM algorithm. Shared clonotype analysis was performed with the tcR package in R, normalizing sharing by the product of cloneset sizes. To study raw recombination free of thymic and clonal selection effects, out-of-frame nonproductive sequences were analyzed. Clones were called with MiXCR by TCRdb after fastp trimmed the public reads at Q25, and only in-frame beta chains were retained. Here each entry gathers all rows of one CDR3 protein and keeps the most common genes and DNA. The V and J calls shown here were made by TCRdb, not taken from the authors' results. For this sample the table gives 400,000 to 550,000 distinct CDR3 sequences, of which 20% to 25% were detected only once. The ten largest make up roughly 3% of the sample.

Only healthy Caucasian donors were included. Three pairs of female monozygotic twins, all aged about 18 to 29 years, made up the twin cohort. Positive isolation kits from Invitrogen were used to isolate CD4+ and CD8+ T cell populations. The germline V gene (reference sequence) specifies DFQATT as CDR1 and SNEGSKA as CDR2. The CDR3 runs 17 amino acids, cysteine and phenylalanine included. Only CDR3 DNA remains: 51 bases, in frame from the first base. Relative to germline, V is missing 0 bases and J is missing 2 bases, with 8 bases of the junction outside any gene match. The same sample was also studied in work on T cells expressing NK-cell markers. As the second study states: TCR beta-chain repertoires were profiled in sorted CD3+CD56+NKG2C+, CD3+CD56+NKG2C- and CD3+CD56-NKG2C+ T-cell subsets from several donors. Among the eight sequenced donors, only one was HCMV-seronegative, while the other seven were HCMV-seropositive. In several experiments an anti-gammadeltaTCR antibody was added to restrict sorting to alphabetaTCR-expressing T cells. In a handful of donors, the dominant CD3+CD56+NKG2C+ clonotypes were among the top 10 CD8+ clonotypes and accounted for about 1.0-7.5% of CD8+ T cells. Those dominant clonotypes were again the most abundant among CD3+CD56-NKG2C+ cells in a few donors, at about 28.3-60.1%. Whether the expanded NKG2C-expressing T cell clones were specific for HCMV antigens remained unclear. Randomly selected healthy volunteers, three men and five women, were used as the eight sequenced donors. HCMV-specific IgG was detected in serum with a commercial ELISA kit to determine HCMV serostatus. MIGEC was used to demultiplex reads and group reads by UMI, and MiTCR was used to assemble and quantify clonotypes. Only TCR cDNA sequences supported by at least two reads were kept to exclude erroneous sequences. The tcR package was used for downstream repertoire analysis, and clonotypes were matched across fractions by CDR3 nucleotide sequence plus V segment. VDJmatch was used to annotate antigen specificity against VDJdb, with one amino acid substitution in CDR3 permitted.

Sequenced sample: CD4+ T cells sorted from blood. This receptor was taken from a woman aged 18-30 years in good health. This receptor chain uses TRBV20-1 and TRBJ2-2; TRBD2 lines up with 8 middle nucleotides. The DNA sequence is given as TGCAGTGCTAGAGATGTTCGAGCGGGAGCCAACACCGGGGAGCTGTTTTTT. Its translation is CSARDVRAGANTGELFF.